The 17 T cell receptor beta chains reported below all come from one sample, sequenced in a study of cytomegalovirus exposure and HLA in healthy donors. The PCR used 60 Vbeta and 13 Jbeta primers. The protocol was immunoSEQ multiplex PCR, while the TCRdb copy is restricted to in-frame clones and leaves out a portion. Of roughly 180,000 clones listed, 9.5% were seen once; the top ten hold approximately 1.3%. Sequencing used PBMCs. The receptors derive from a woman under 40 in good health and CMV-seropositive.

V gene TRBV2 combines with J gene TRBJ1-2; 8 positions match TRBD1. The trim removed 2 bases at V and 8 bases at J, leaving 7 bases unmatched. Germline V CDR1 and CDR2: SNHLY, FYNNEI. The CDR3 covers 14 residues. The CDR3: CASSEWGTGQGYTF. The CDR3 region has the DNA TGTGCCAGCAGTGAATGGGGGACAGGACAAGGCTACACCTTC.

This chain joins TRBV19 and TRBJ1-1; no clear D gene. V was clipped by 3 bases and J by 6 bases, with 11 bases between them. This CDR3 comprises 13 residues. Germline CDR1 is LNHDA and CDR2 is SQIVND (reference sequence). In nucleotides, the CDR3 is TGTGCCAGTAGTATTGTGAGTAGCGCTGAAGCTTTCTTT. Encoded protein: CASSIVSSAEAFF.

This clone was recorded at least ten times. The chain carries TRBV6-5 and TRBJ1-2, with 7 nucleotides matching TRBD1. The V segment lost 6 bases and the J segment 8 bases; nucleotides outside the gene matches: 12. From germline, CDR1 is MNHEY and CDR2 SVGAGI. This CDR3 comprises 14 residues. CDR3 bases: TGTGCCAGCAGCCCCCGGACAGGACAACGGGGCTACACCTTC. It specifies CASSPRTGQRGYTF.

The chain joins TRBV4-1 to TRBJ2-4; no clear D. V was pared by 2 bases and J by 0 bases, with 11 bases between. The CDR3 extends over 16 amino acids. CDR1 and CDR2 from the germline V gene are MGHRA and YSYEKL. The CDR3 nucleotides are TGCGCCAGCAGCCAAAAAAACAGCCTAGCCAAAAACATTCAGTACTTC. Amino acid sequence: CASSQKNSLAKNIQYF.

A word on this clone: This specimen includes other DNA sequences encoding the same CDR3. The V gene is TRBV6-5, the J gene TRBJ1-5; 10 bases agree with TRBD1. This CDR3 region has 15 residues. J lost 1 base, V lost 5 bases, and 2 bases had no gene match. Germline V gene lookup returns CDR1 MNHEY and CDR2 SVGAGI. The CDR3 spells CASSRTGGSNQPQHF. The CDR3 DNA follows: TGTGCCAGCAGTCGGACAGGGGGAAGCAATCAGCCCCAGCATTTT.

CDR3 loop: CASRPGQGFGELFF. The CDR3 region has the DNA TGTGCCAGCAGACCGGGACAGGGGTTCGGGGAGCTGTTTTTT. This sequence joins TRBV2 and TRBJ2-2, with TRBD1 matching 10 bases. The CDR3 extends over 14 amino acids. J lost 7 bases, V lost 6 bases, and 5 bases had no gene match. Germline V lookup: CDR1 SNHLY, CDR2 FYNNEI.

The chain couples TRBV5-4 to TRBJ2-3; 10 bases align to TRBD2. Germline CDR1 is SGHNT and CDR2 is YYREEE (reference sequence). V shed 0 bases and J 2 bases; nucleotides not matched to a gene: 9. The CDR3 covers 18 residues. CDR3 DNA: TGTGCCAGCAGCTTGGTGCCCAGGACTAGCGGACCCACAGATACGCAGTATTTT. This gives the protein CASSLVPRTSGPTDTQYF.

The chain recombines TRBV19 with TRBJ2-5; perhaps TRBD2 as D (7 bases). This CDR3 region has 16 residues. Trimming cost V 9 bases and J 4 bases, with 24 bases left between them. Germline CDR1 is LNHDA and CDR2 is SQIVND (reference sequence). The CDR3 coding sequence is TGTGCCAGGAGGGGGGGGCCCCGAATCTCCCGAGAGACCCAGTACTTC. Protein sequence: CARRGGPRISRETQYF.

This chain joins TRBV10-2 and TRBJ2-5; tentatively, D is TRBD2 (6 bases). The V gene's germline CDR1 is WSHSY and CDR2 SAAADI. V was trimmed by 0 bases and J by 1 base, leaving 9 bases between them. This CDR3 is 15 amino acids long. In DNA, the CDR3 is TGCGCCAGCAGTGAGTCGGGGAGGACCCAAGAGACCCAGTACTTC. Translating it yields CASSESGRTQETQYF.

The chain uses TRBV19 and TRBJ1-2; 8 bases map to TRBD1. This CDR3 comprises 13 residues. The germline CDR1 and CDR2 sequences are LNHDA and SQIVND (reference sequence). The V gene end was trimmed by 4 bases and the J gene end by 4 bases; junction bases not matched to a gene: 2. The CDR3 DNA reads TGTGCCAGTAGTAGCCAGGGGGCCTATGGCTACACCTTC. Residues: CASSSQGAYGYTF.

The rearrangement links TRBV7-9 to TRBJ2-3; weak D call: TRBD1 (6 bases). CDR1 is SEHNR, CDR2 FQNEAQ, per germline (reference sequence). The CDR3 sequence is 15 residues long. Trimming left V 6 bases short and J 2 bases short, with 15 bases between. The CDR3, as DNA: TGTGCCAGCAGGAACAGGGTTATGGTCACAGATACGCAGTATTTT. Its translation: CASRNRVMVTDTQYF. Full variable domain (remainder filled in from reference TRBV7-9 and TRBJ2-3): DTGVSQNPRHKITKRGQNVTFRCDPISEHNRLYWYRQTLGQGPEFLTYFQNEAQLEKSRLLSDRFSAERPKGSFSTLEIQRTEQGDSAMYLCASRNRVMVTDTQYFGPGTRLTVL.

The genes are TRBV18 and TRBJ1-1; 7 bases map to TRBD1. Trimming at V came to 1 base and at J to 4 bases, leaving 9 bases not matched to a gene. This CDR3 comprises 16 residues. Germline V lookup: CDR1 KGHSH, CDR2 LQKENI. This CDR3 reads CASSPRGGGGITEAFF. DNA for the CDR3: TGTGCCAGCTCACCACGGGGAGGAGGGGGCATCACTGAAGCTTTCTTT.

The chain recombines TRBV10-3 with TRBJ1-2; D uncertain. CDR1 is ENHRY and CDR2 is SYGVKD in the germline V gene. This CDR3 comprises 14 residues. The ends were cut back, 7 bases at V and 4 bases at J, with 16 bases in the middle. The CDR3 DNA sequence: TGTGCCATCAACGAGGGTGGCAGGTCCTATGGCTACACCTTC. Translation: CAINEGGRSYGYTF.

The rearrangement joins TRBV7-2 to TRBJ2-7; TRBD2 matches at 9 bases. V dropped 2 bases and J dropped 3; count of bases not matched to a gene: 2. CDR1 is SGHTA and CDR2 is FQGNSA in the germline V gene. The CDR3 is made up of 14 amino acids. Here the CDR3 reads CASSLRLADYEQYF. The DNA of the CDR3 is TGTGCCAGCAGCTTAAGACTAGCGGACTACGAGCAGTACTTC.

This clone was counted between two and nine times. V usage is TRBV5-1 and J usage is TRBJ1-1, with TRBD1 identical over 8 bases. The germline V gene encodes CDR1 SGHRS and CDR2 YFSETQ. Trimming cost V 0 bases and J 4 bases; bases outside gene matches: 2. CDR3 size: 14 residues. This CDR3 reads CASSLDGTGTEAFF. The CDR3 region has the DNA TGCGCCAGCAGCTTGGATGGGACAGGCACTGAAGCTTTCTTT. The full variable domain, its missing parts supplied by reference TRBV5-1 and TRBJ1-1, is KAGVTQTPRYLIKTRGQQVTLSCSPISGHRSVSWYQQTPGQGLQFLFEYFSETQRNKGNFPGRFSGRQFSNSRSEMNVSTLELGDSALYLCASSLDGTGTEAFFGQGTRLTVV.

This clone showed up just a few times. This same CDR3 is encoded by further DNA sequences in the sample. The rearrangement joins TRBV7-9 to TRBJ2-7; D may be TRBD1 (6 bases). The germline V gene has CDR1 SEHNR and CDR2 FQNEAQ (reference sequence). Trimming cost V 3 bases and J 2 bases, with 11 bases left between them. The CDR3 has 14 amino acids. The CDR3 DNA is TGTGCCAGCAGCTTCGGACAGCCCGCCTACGAGCAGTACTTC. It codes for CASSFGQPAYEQYF. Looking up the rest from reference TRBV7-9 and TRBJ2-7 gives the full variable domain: DTGVSQNPRHKITKRGQNVTFRCDPISEHNRLYWYRQTLGQGPEFLTYFQNEAQLEKSRLLSDRFSAERPKGSFSTLEIQRTEQGDSAMYLCASSFGQPAYEQYFGPGTRLTVT.

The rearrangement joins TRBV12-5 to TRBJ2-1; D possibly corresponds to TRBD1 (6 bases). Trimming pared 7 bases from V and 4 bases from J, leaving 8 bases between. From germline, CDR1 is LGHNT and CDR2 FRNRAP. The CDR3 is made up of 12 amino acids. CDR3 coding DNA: TGTGCTAGTGCAGGGGCGTACAATGAGCAGTTCTTC. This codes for CASAGAYNEQFF.